Below, 28 T cell receptor beta chains from the same sample are listed, as sequenced in a study of cytomegalovirus exposure and HLA in healthy donors. The PCR employed 60 Vbeta primers together with 13 Jbeta primers. Sequencing was performed with immunoSEQ multiplex PCR; in TCRdb, only in-frame clones are kept and a portion is missing. The profile covers 80,000 or so clones, with about 79% appearing a single time and 7% to 8.5% taken by the ten largest. The sequencing input was PBMCs. Source of these receptors: a woman aged 40 to 49 in good health and CMV-seronegative.

This rearrangement joins TRBV10-2 to TRBJ2-5, with D possibly TRBD1 on 6 matching bases. Germline V CDR1 and CDR2: WSHSY, SAAADI. V was cut by 7 bases and J by 5 bases, with 17 bases left in between. The CDR3 has 14 residues. The CDR3 spells CASKKQGLGETQYF. In nucleotides, the CDR3 is TGCGCCAGCAAAAAACAGGGATTGGGGGAGACCCAGTACTTC.

This chain's CDR3 is CATSRESGQLNEKLFF. CDR3 DNA sequence: TGTGCCACCAGCAGAGAATCGGGACAGCTTAATGAAAAACTGTTTTTT. This sequence joins TRBV15 and TRBJ1-4, with TRBD1 matching 7 bases. The germline CDR1 and CDR2 sequences are LNHNV and YYDKDF (reference sequence). The ends lost 0 bases at V and 4 bases at J; junction bases unmatched: 5. The CDR3 sequence is 16 residues long.

The chain is built from TRBV5-4 and TRBJ2-2; the match to TRBD1 covers 8 bases. The CDR3 totals 16 residues. CDR1 SGHNT and CDR2 YYREEE come from the germline V gene (reference sequence). After removal of 3 bases from V and 4 bases from J, the junction contained 8 bases not matched to a gene. The CDR3: CASSSGQEMGTGELFF. The CDR3 region has the DNA TGTGCCAGCAGCTCGGGACAGGAAATGGGCACCGGGGAGCTGTTTTTT.

This chain joins TRBV18 and TRBJ2-7; D may be TRBD2 (5 bases). This CDR3 is built from 15 residues. From germline, CDR1 is KGHSH and CDR2 LQKENI. Trimming left V 0 bases short and J 3 bases short, with 12 bases between. CDR3 bases: TGTGCCAGCTCACCACCGGGAGCCCTCCTCTACGAGCAGTACTTC. This translates into CASSPPGALLYEQYF.

V gene TRBV30 combines with J gene TRBJ1-2, with TRBD1 matching over 7 bases. With V trimmed by 3 bases and J by 3 bases, 10 bases remained unmatched. Germline V lookup: CDR1 GTSNPN, CDR2 SVGIG (reference sequence). This CDR3 is 15 amino acids long. CDR3 region: CAWSPLGQHYYGYTF. DNA for the CDR3: TGTGCCTGGAGCCCTCTGGGACAGCATTACTATGGCTACACCTTC. Complete variable domain (other parts from reference TRBV30 and TRBJ1-2): SQTIHQWPATLVQPVGSPLSLECTVEGTSNPNLYWYRQAAGRGLQLLFYSVGIGQISSEVPQNLSASRPQDRQFILSSKKLLLSDSGFYLCAWSPLGQHYYGYTFGSGTRLTVV.

This chain's CDR3 is CASSTGTGGNTIYF. In nucleotides, the CDR3 is TGTGCCAGCAGCACCGGGACAGGGGGAAACACCATATATTTT. This chain connects TRBV27 to TRBJ1-3; 9 bases map to TRBD1. The CDR3 consists of 14 residues. Trimming took 6 bases from V and 4 from J; bases not matched to a gene: 4. Germline V gene sequence: CDR1 MNHEY, CDR2 SMNVEV (reference sequence).

The chain couples TRBV5-1 to TRBJ1-4; 7 nucleotides agree with TRBD1. The CDR3 runs 14 residues. Per germline, CDR1 SGHRS and CDR2 YFSETQ. J lost 6 bases, V lost 2 bases, and 4 bases had no gene match. The DNA for the CDR3 is TGCGCCAGCAGCTTAGGGACAGCTTATGAAAAACTGTTTTTT. Protein product: CASSLGTAYEKLFF.

This chain links TRBV19 with TRBJ1-2, with 7 bases identical to TRBD1. There are 15 residues in the CDR3. V gave up 6 bases and J gave up 8 bases; unmatched junction bases: 15. Germline CDR1 reads LNHDA; CDR2 reads SQIVND (reference sequence). CDR3 residues: CASRPPGTDRKGYTF. The CDR3 region has the DNA TGTGCCAGTAGGCCTCCTGGGACAGACCGTAAGGGCTACACCTTC.

This clone has only a few counts. The chain is built from TRBV2 and TRBJ2-1, with 10 nucleotides matching TRBD2. CDR3 length: 14 residues. V dropped 6 bases and J dropped 5; count of bases not matched to a gene: 4. The V gene's germline CDR1 is SNHLY and CDR2 FYNNEI. CDR3 sequence reads: CASSGLAANNEQFF. The CDR3 region has the DNA TGTGCCAGCAGCGGACTAGCGGCTAACAATGAGCAGTTCTTC.

This chain uses TRBV7-3 with TRBJ2-1; TRBD2 agrees at 7 bases. This CDR3 has 17 amino acids. V was pared by 2 bases and J by 6 bases, with 13 bases of the junction left unmatched. Germline CDR1 and CDR2: SGHTA and FQGTGA. The CDR3 loop reads CASSLGGWEGPLNEQFF. The CDR3 nucleotides read TGTGCCAGCAGCTTAGGCGGCTGGGAGGGCCCCCTCAATGAGCAGTTCTTC.

This chain connects TRBV10-2 to TRBJ2-6; no clear D. Germline CDR1 is WSHSY and CDR2 is SAAADI. V shed 5 bases and J shed 0 bases, with 5 bases lying between them. This CDR3 contains 14 residues. As DNA, the CDR3 is TGCGCCAGCAGTTTCAGCTCTGGGGCCAACGTCCTGACTTTC. Its translation is CASSFSSGANVLTF.

The V and J genes are TRBV10-3 and TRBJ1-5; D is unclear. V was trimmed by 3 bases and J by 9 bases, leaving 12 bases between them. This CDR3 comprises 13 residues. The germline CDR1 and CDR2 sequences are ENHRY and SYGVKD. In nucleotides, the CDR3 is TGTGCCATCAGTGACCCCGAGCCCACGCCCCAGCATTTT. Protein: CAISDPEPTPQHF.

V usage is TRBV10-3 and J usage is TRBJ2-3; a weak D match, TRBD2 (7 bases). The germline V gene has CDR1 ENHRY and CDR2 SYGVKD. The CDR3 runs 13 residues. V lost 7 bases, J lost 2 bases, and 10 bases lay in between. CDR3 in amino acids: CAITGGPTDTQYF. The CDR3 coding sequence is TGTGCCATCACGGGGGGCCCCACAGATACGCAGTATTTT.

The chain has TRBV7-2 and TRBJ1-1; D remains ambiguous. Germline lookup yields CDR1 SGHTA and CDR2 FQGNSA. Trimming took 5 bases from V and 7 from J, leaving 14 bases between them. The CDR3 has 13 amino acids. This CDR3 is CASSLRRNGEAFF. CDR3 nucleotide sequence: TGTGCCAGCAGCCTCAGGAGGAATGGTGAAGCTTTCTTT.

This chain links TRBV5-6 with TRBJ1-2; TRBD1 matches at 7 bases. Germline CDR1 reads SGHDT; CDR2 reads YYEEEE. This CDR3 spans 12 amino acids. J gave up 8 bases and V 4 bases, and 5 bases lay outside the gene matches. In DNA, the CDR3 is TGTGCCAGCAGCCCGTCCAGGGGGGGCTACACCTTC. Translated: CASSPSRGGYTF.

The gene calls are TRBV14 and TRBJ2-7; no clear D gene. Looked up from germline, CDR1 is SGHDN and CDR2 is FVKESK. Trimming stripped 1 base from V and 6 bases from J, with 10 bases between. This CDR3 has 13 amino acids. CDR3 sequence: CASSQVLWFEQYF. DNA for the CDR3: TGTGCCAGCAGCCAAGTTCTATGGTTCGAGCAGTACTTC.

This chain uses TRBV29-1 with TRBJ1-2, with D tentatively TRBD1 (5 bases). V gave up 6 bases and J gave up 5 bases, with 25 bases separating them. Germline loops: CDR1 SQVTM, CDR2 ANQGSEA. The CDR3 is made up of 16 amino acids. CDR3 residues: CSVQGPDGAMGYGYTF. CDR3 DNA: TGCAGCGTACAAGGCCCCGATGGGGCGATGGGGTATGGCTACACCTTC.

This clone has just one count. This chain uses TRBV7-2 with TRBJ2-1, with 9 bases matching TRBD2. CDR1 and CDR2 (germline): SGHTA, FQGNSA. The CDR3 is 15 residues long. V shed 6 bases, J shed 9 bases, and the junction held 12 bases outside the gene matches. CDR3: CASRKVAGVLGEQFF. The CDR3 DNA reads TGTGCCAGCAGAAAGGTAGCGGGAGTCTTAGGTGAGCAGTTCTTC.

The V call is TRBV30, the J call TRBJ1-1; the D gene is possibly TRBD1 (6 bases). CDR3 length: 13 residues. V was cut by 4 bases and J by 8 bases, with 17 bases left in between. Germline lookup yields CDR1 GTSNPN and CDR2 SVGIG (reference sequence). The CDR3 DNA reads as TGTGCCTGGACCCCTACAGGGCCCGCGGAAGCTTTCTTT. Protein product: CAWTPTGPAEAFF.

The V gene is TRBV2, the J gene TRBJ2-5, with D tentatively TRBD2 (6 bases). V was cut by 5 bases and J by 4 bases, with 11 bases left in between. CDR3 size: 13 residues. Germline-derived CDR1 and CDR2 are SNHLY and FYNNEI. In DNA, the CDR3 is TGTGCCAGCAGTATCAGGAGGGGAGAGACCCAGTACTTC. This translates into CASSIRRGETQYF. The full variable domain, with the rest looked up from reference TRBV2 and TRBJ2-5, is EPEVTQTPSHQVTQMGQEVILRCVPISNHLYFYWYRQILGQKVEFLVSFYNNEISEKSEIFDDQFSVERPDGSNFTLKIRSTKLEDSAMYFCASSIRRGETQYFGPGTRLLVL.

The chain links TRBV2 to TRBJ2-3; 7 nucleotides agree with TRBD2. Germline CDR1 and CDR2: SNHLY and FYNNEI. The J segment lost 2 bases and the V segment lost 6 bases, leaving 5 bases of the junction unmatched. The CDR3 covers 14 residues. The DNA of the CDR3 is TGTGCCAGCAGGGGGAGGGCCTTCACAGATACGCAGTATTTT. Protein sequence: CASRGRAFTDTQYF.

The rearrangement joins TRBV10-2 to TRBJ1-3; D gene unclear. The ends were cut back, 6 bases at V and 0 bases at J, with 9 bases in the middle. Germline CDR1 reads WSHSY; CDR2 reads SAAADI. The CDR3 sequence is 14 residues long. This CDR3 reads CASSPGVSGNTIYF. Here the CDR3 DNA reads TGCGCCAGCAGCCCCGGAGTCTCTGGAAACACCATATATTTT.

The V call is TRBV7-9, the J call TRBJ2-7, with 11 bases matching TRBD2. Germline V lookup: CDR1 SEHNR, CDR2 FQNEAQ (reference sequence). The J segment lost 6 bases and the V segment lost 2 bases, leaving 9 bases of the junction unmatched. This CDR3 comprises 16 residues. The chain's CDR3 is CASSLTSSGRKAEQYF. CDR3 in DNA: TGTGCCAGCAGCTTAACCTCTAGCGGGAGGAAAGCCGAGCAGTACTTC.

This clone is a singleton in its sample. The chain carries TRBV28 and TRBJ1-1; 7 bases align to TRBD1. This CDR3 region has 15 residues. In germline, CDR1 is MDHEN, CDR2 SYDVKM. With V trimmed by 5 bases and J by 1 base, 7 bases remained unmatched. The CDR3 nucleotides read TGTGCCAGCAGTGGTCAGGGGGTTGGGAACACTGAAGCTTTCTTT. Protein sequence: CASSGQGVGNTEAFF.

This rearrangement joins TRBV15 to TRBJ2-7; D is unresolved. Germline V gene data show CDR1 as LNHNV and CDR2 as YYDKDF (reference sequence). The CDR3 length is 12 residues. V was cut by 1 base and J by 7 bases, with 8 bases left in between. The CDR3 DNA reads TGTGCCACCAGCAGAGGCCGACAAGAGCAGTACTTC. Protein sequence: CATSRGRQEQYF.

The chain combines TRBV19 with TRBJ2-1; 9 nucleotides align to TRBD1. V was pared by 6 bases and J by 0 bases, with 3 bases of the junction left unmatched. The germline CDR1 and CDR2 sequences are LNHDA and SQIVND (reference sequence). The CDR3 has 15 amino acids. The CDR3 DNA reads TGTGCCAGTAGGGACAGGGGCCGCTCCTACAATGAGCAGTTCTTC. Translating it yields CASRDRGRSYNEQFF. The entire variable domain, with the rest obtained from reference TRBV19 and TRBJ2-1, is as follows: DGGITQSPKYLFRKEGQNVTLSCEQNLNHDAMYWYRQDPGQGLRLIYYSQIVNDFQKGDIAEGYSVSREKKESFPLTVTSAQKNPTAFYLCASRDRGRSYNEQFFGPGTRLTVL.

The chain recombines TRBV18 with TRBJ1-5, with a possible D match to TRBD1 (5 bases). The CDR3 has 15 amino acids. In germline, CDR1 is KGHSH, CDR2 LQKENI. V was cut by 2 bases and J by 6 bases, with 14 bases left in between. The CDR3 region is CASSPGQGSVQPQHF. DNA of the CDR3: TGTGCCAGCTCACCAGGTCAGGGATCAGTTCAGCCCCAGCATTTT.

In the case of this clone: The CDR3 ends on some other residue instead of the conserved phenylalanine or tryptophan, so this is likely a read error. The chain uses TRBV2 and TRBJ2-2; maybe TRBD1 (5 bases). CDR1 is SNHLY and CDR2 is FYNNEI in the germline V gene. Trimming removed 3 bases at V and 1 base at J, with 6 bases between. The CDR3 is 14 amino acids. As DNA, the CDR3 is TGTGCCAGCAGTGAGCAGGGGAACACCGGGGAGCTGTTTTCT. Translated, it gives CASSEQGNTGELFS.